Given below is one T cell receptor beta chain in context. Its antigen is currently unknown. 60 Vbeta and 13 Jbeta primers were used in PCR. Assay: immunoSEQ multiplex PCR; the TCRdb copy retains only in-frame clones and omits some. Among roughly 190,000 clones listed, 60% to 85% were seen once. The data derive from a study of cytomegalovirus exposure and HLA in healthy donors. Regarding the study as a whole: The availability of immune exposure information extended only to CMV serostatus. Reported findings show TCR beta sequences accurately forecast HLA-A and HLA-B alleles in most subjects.

CDR1 MNHEY and CDR2 SVGAGI come from the germline V gene. CDR3 length equals 15 residues. Trimming took 6 bases from V and 6 from J, leaving 15 bases between them. Sequenced material: PBMCs. The clonotype comes from a woman between 40 and 50 years old in good health and CMV-seronegative. The chain links TRBV6-5 to TRBJ2-6, with D perhaps matching TRBD1 (5 bases). The CDR3 nucleotides are TGTGCCAGCAGGAACCCCAGGGCCGAGGCCAACGTCCTGACTTTC. Residues: CASRNPRAEANVLTF.